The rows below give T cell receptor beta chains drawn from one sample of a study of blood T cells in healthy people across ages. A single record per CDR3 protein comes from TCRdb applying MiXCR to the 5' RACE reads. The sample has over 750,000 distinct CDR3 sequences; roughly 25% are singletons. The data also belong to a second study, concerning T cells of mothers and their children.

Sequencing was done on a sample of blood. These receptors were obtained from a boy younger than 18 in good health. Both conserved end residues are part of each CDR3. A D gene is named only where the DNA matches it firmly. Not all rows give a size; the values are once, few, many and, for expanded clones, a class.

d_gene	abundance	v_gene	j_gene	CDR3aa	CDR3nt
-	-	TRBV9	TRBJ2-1	CASSLGGQGPVYEQFF	TGTGCCAGCAGCTTAGGGGGGCAGGGCCCGGTGTATGAGCAGTTCTTC
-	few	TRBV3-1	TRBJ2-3	CASSQSVGGSTDTQYF	TGTGCCAGCAGCCAAAGTGTGGGCGGATCCACAGATACGCAGTATTTT
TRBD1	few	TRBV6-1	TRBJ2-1	CASSESQGAFNEQFF	TGTGCCAGCAGTGAGTCCCAGGGGGCTTTCAATGAGCAGTTCTTC
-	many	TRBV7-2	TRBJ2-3	CASSLGAGDTQYF	TGTGCCAGCAGCTTAGGCGCAGGGGATACGCAGTATTTT
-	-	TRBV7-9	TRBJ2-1	CASSLGPSTLGQFF	TGTGCCAGCAGCTTAGGACCCTCCACGTTGGGTCAGTTCTTC
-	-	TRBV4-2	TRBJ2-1	CASSPDGESSYNEQLF	TGTGCCAGCAGCCCGGACGGCGAGAGCTCCTACAATGAGCAGCTCTTC
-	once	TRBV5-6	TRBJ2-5	CASSWDQGGLRPSQYF	TGTGCCAGCAGCTGGGATCAGGGGGGGTTAAGACCATCCCAGTACTTC
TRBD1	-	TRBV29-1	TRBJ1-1	CSVDPWDRDTEAFF	TGCAGCGTTGACCCTTGGGACAGGGACACTGAAGCTTTCTTT
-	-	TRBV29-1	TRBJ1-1	CSSSGPSEAFF	TGCAGCTCCAGCGGGCCCTCGGAAGCTTTCTTT
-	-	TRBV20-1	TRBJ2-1	CSARDIRDSYNEQFF	TGCAGTGCTAGAGATATCAGGGATTCCTACAATGAGCAGTTCTTC
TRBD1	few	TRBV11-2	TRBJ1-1	CASSPRTGGFTSNTEAFF	TGTGCCAGCAGCCCACGGACAGGGGGCTTTACATCGAACACTGAAGCTTTCTTT
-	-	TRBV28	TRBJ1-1	CASRYTMNTEAFF	TGCGCCTCTCGGTACACAATGAACACTGAAGCTTTCTTT
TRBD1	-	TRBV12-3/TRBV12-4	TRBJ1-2	CASSWRDRATGYTF	TGTGCCAGCAGTTGGCGGGACAGGGCAACTGGCTACACCTTC
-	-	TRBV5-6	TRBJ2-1	CASSLSRTPYNEQFF	TGTGCCAGCAGCTTGTCCCGGACACCCTACAATGAGCAGTTCTTC
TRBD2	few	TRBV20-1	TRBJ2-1	CSARDQGRGGYNEQFF	TGCAGTGCTAGAGATCAGGGGCGGGGGGGTTACAATGAGCAGTTCTTC
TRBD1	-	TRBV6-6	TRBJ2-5	CASSTGTGGQETQYF	TGTGCCAGCAGCACCGGGACAGGGGGCCAAGAGACCCAGTACTTC
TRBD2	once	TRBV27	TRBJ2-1	CASSPPGLAFNEQFF	TGTGCCAGCAGTCCTCCGGGACTAGCGTTCAATGAGCAGTTCTTC
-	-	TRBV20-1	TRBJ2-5	CSASLLAVGYQETQYF	TGCAGTGCTAGCTTGTTAGCGGTCGGGTACCAAGAGACCCAGTACTTC
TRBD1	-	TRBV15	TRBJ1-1	CATSLGQGGTEAFF	TGTGCCACCAGCTTAGGACAGGGAGGAACTGAAGCTTTCTTT
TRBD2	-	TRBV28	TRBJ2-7	CASRLAGSGGYEQYF	TGTGCCAGCAGACTAGCGGGATCAGGGGGCTACGAGCAGTACTTC
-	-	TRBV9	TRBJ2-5	CASSPTYGTLETQYF	TGTGCCAGCAGCCCGACGTATGGGACTTTGGAGACCCAGTACTTC